This TCR beta chain appears in the sequencing data of a study of blood T cell repertoires in COVID-19. Profiled with immunoSEQ multiplex PCR; TCRdb holds only in-frame clones, not every one. The repertoire consists of about 50,000 clones, with 83% occurring once and the leading ten covering roughly 17%. Germline values: CDR1 MDHEN, CDR2 SYDVKM. This CDR3 has 16 residues. As for this clone: The germline gene is not matched at one end of the junction; a read error may be the cause.

The genes are TRBV28 and TRBJ2-7; 11 nucleotides match TRBD1. Specimen: peripheral blood. This clonotype originated in a man in his forties with acute or convalescent COVID-19. In nucleotides, the CDR3 is TGTGCCAGCAGACTTGGAGGACAGGGGGCGGTCTACGGGCAGTACTTC. This gives the protein CASRLGGQGAVYGQYF. The full variable domain, with the rest looked up from reference TRBV28 and TRBJ2-7, is DVKVTQSSRYLVKRTGEKVFLECVQDMDHENMFWYRQDPGLGLRLIYFSYDVKMKEKGDIPEGYSVSREKKERFSLILESASTNQTSMYLCASRLGGQGAVYGQYFGPGTRLTVT.